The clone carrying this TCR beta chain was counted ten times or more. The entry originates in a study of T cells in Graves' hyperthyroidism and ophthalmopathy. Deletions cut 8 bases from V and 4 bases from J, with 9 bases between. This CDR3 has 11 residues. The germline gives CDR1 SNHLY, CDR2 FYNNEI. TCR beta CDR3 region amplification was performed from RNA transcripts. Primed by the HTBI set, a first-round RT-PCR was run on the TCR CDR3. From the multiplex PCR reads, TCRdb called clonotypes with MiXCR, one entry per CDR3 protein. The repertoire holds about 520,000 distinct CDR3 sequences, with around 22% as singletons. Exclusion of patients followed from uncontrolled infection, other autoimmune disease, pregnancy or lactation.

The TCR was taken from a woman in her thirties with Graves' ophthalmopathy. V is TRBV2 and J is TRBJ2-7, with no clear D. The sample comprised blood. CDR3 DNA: TGTGCCAGCCATTACCATTACGAGCAGTACTTC. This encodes CASHYHYEQYF.